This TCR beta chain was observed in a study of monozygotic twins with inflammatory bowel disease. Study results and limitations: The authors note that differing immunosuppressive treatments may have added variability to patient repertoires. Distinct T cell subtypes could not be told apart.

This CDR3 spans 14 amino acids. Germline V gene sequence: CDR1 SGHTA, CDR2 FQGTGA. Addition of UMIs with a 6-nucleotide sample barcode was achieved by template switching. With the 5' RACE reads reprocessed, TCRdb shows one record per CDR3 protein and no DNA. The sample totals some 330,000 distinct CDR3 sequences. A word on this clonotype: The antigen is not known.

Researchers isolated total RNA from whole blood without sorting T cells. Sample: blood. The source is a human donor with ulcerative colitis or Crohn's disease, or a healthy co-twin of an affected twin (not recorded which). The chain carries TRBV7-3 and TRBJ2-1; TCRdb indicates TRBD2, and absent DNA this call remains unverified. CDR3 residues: CASSLNELVNEQFF.